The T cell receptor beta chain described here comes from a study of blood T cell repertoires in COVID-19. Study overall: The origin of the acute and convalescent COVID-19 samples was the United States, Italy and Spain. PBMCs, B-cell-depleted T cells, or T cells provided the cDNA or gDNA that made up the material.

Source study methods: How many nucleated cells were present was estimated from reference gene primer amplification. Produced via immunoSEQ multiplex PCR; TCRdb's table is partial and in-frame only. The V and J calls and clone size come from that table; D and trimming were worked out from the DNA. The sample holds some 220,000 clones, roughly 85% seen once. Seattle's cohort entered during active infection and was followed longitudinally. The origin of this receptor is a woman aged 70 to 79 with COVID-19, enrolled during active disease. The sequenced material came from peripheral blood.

CDR3 region: CASSQPLGSYNEQFF. The DNA for the CDR3 is TGTGCCAGCAGCCAACCCCTCGGCTCCTACAATGAGCAGTTCTTC. The rearrangement uses TRBV13 and TRBJ2-1; D gene uncertain. The germline V gene encodes CDR1 PRHDT and CDR2 FYEKMQ (reference sequence). The CDR3 extends over 15 amino acids. The V and J ends lost 5 bases and 0 bases respectively, with 11 bases between them.